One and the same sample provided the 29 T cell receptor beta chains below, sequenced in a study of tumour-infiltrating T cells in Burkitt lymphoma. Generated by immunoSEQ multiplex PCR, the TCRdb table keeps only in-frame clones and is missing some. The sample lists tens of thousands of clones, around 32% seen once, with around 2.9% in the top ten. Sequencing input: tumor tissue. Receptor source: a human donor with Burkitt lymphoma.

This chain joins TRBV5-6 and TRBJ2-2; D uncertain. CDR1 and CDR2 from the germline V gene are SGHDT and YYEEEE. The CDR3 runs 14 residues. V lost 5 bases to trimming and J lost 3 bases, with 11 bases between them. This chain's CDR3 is CASSVWHHTGELFF. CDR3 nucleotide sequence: TGTGCCAGCAGTGTCTGGCACCACACCGGGGAGCTGTTTTTT. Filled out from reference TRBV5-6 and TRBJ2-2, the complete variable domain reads DAGVTQSPTHLIKTRGQQVTLRCSPKSGHDTVSWYQQALGQGPQFIFQYYEEEERQRGNFPDRFSGHQFPNYSSELNVNALLLGDSALYLCASSVWHHTGELFFGEGSRLTVL.

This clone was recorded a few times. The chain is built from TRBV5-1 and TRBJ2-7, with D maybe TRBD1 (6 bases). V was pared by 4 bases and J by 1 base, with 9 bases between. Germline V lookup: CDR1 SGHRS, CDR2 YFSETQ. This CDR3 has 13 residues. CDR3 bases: TGCGCCAGCAGCGCCGGACAGTCCTACGAGCAGTACTTC. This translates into CASSAGQSYEQYF.

The chain's CDR3 is CASSLGGGPYREQYF. The DNA for the CDR3 is TGTGCCAGCAGCCTCGGGGGTGGTCCGTACCGCGAGCAGTACTTC. V and J are TRBV9 and TRBJ2-7, with D tentatively TRBD2 (6 bases). Germline V gene sequence: CDR1 SGDLS, CDR2 YYNGEE. The CDR3 is 15 residues long. V lost 4 bases to trimming and J lost 6 bases, with 20 bases between them. Complete variable domain (other parts from reference TRBV9 and TRBJ2-7): DSGVTQTPKHLITATGQRVTLRCSPRSGDLSVYWYQQSLDQGLQFLIQYYNGEERAKGNILERFSAQQFPDLHSELNLSSLELGDSALYFCASSLGGGPYREQYFGPGTRLTVT.

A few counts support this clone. CDR3 in DNA: TGTGCCAGCACCTCAGGAGCGGGGGTCTCCTACGAGCAGTACTTC. Translation gives CASTSGAGVSYEQYF. The chain combines TRBV2 with TRBJ2-7, with 8 bases identical to TRBD2. The J segment lost 0 bases and the V segment lost 7 bases, leaving 8 bases of the junction unmatched. The CDR3 contains 15 residues. Germline CDR1 SNHLY, CDR2 FYNNEI.

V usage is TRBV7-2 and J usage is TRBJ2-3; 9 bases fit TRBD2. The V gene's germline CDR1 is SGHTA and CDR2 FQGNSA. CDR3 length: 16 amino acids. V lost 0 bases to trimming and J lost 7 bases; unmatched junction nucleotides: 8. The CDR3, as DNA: TGTGCCAGCAGCTTAGCGAGCAGCGGGGGGATTTATACGCAGTATTTT. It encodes CASSLASSGGIYTQYF.

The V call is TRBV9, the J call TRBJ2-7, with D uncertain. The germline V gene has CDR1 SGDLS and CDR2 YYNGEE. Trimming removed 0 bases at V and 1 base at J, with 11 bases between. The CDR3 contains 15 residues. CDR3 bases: TGTGCCAGCAGCGTAGCGGCAACAGAGTCCTACGAGCAGTACTTC. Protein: CASSVAATESYEQYF.

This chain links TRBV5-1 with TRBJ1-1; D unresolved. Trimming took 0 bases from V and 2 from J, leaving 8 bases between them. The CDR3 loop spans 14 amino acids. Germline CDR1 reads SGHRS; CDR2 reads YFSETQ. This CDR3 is CASSLVGGNTEAFF. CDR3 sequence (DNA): TGCGCCAGCAGCTTGGTTGGCGGCAACACTGAAGCTTTCTTT.

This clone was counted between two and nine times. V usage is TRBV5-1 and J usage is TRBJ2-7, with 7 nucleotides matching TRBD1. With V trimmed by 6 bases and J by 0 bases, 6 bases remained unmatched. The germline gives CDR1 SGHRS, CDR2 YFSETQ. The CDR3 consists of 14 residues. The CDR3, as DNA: TGCGCCAGCACTCCCGACAGGGTCTCCTACGAGCAGTACTTC. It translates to CASTPDRVSYEQYF.

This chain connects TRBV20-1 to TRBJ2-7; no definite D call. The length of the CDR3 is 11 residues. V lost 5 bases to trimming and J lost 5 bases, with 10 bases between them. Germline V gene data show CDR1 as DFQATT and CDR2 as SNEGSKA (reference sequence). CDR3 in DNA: TGCAGTGCTCGATGGGTCCACGAGCAGTACTTC. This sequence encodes CSARWVHEQYF.

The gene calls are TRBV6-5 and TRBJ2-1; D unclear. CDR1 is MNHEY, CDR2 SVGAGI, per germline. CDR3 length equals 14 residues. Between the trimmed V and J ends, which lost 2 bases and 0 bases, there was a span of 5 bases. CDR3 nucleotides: TGTGCCAGCAGTTACGCTAACTCCTACAATGAGCAGTTCTTC. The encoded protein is CASSYANSYNEQFF.

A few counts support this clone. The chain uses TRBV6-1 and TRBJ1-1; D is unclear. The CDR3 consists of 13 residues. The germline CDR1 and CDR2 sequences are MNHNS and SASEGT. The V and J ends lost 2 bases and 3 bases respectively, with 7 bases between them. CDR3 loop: CASSEILDTEAFF. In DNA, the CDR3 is TGTGCCAGCAGTGAAATTCTGGACACTGAAGCTTTCTTT.

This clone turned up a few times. The CDR3 coding sequence is TGTGCCAGCAGTCCCGACGGTCATGAAGCTTTCTTT. Its translation is CASSPDGHEAFF. V gene TRBV2 combines with J gene TRBJ1-1, with D uncertain. This CDR3 region has 12 residues. V was shortened by 5 bases and J by 7 bases, with 11 bases between the two germline ends. The germline V gene has CDR1 SNHLY and CDR2 FYNNEI.

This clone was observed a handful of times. For the CDR3, the DNA is TGTGCCACCTCGGATGGTTGGAACTCTGGGGCCAACGTCCTGACTTTC. It encodes CATSDGWNSGANVLTF. The V call is TRBV25-1, the J call TRBJ2-6; D gene ambiguous. The germline V gene encodes CDR1 MGHDK and CDR2 SYGVNS. The CDR3 is 16 amino acids. Trimming pared 10 bases from V and 0 bases from J, leaving 16 bases between.

CDR3 amino acids: CASSEQGRDTEAFF. Written as DNA, the CDR3 is TGTGCCAGCAGTGAACAGGGAAGGGACACTGAAGCTTTCTTT. The chain couples TRBV25-1 to TRBJ1-1, with D tentatively TRBD1 (5 bases). The V and J ends lost 2 bases and 3 bases respectively, with 10 bases between them. Germline CDR1 is MGHDK and CDR2 is SYGVNS. The CDR3 totals 14 residues. The whole variable domain, filled in from reference TRBV25-1 and TRBJ1-1, reads EADIYQTPRYLVIGTGKKITLECSQTMGHDKMYWYQQDPGMELHLIHYSYGVNSTEKGDLSSESTVSRIRTEHFPLTLESARPSHTSQYLCASSEQGRDTEAFFGQGTRLTVV.

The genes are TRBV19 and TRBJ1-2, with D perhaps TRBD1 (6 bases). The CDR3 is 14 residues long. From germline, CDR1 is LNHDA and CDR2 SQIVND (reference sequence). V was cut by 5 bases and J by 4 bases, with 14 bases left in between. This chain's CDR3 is CASSDEGGIYGYTF. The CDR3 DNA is TGTGCCAGTAGTGACGAAGGGGGGATCTATGGCTACACCTTC.

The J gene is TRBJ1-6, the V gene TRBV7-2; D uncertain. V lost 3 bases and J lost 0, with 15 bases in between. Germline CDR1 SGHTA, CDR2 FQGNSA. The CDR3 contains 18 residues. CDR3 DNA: TGTGCCAGCAGCTTCCTTCTTAACCGAGGCTCCTATAATTCACCCCTCCACTTT. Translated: CASSFLLNRGSYNSPLHF. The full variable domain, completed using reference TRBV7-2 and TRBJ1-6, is GAGVSQSPSNKVTEKGKDVELRCDPISGHTALYWYRQSLGQGLEFLIYFQGNSAPDKSGLPSDRFSAERTGGSVSTLTIQRTQQEDSAVYLCASSFLLNRGSYNSPLHFGNGTRLTVT.

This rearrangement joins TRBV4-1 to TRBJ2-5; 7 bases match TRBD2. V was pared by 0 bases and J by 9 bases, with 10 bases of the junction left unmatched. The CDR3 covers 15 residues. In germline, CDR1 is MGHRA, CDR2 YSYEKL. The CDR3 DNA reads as TGCGCCAGCAGCCAAGAAGTAGCGGGCGCCCGGGCCCAGTACTTC. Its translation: CASSQEVAGARAQYF.

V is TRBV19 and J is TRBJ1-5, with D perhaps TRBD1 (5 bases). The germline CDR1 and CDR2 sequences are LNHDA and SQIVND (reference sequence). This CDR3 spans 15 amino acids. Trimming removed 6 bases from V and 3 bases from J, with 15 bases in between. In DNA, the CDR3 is TGTGCCAGTAGCTTAGTAGGGGTTGCCAATCAGCCCCAGCATTTT. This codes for CASSLVGVANQPQHF. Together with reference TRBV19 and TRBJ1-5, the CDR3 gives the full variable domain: DGGITQSPKYLFRKEGQNVTLSCEQNLNHDAMYWYRQDPGQGLRLIYYSQIVNDFQKGDIAEGYSVSREKKESFPLTVTSAQKNPTAFYLCASSLVGVANQPQHFGDGTRLSIL.

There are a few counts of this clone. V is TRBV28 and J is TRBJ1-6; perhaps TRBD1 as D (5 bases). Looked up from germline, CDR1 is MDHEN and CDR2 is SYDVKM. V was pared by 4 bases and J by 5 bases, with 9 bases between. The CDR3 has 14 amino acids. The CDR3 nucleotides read TGTGCCAGCAGTTCCCCGGGGGATAATTCACCCCTCCACTTT. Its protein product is CASSSPGDNSPLHF.

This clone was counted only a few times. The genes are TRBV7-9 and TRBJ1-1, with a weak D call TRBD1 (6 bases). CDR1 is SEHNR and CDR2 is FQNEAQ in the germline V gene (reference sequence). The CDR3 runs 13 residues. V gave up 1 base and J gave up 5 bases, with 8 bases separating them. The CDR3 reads CASSLEQGTEAFF. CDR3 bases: TGTGCCAGCAGCTTAGAACAGGGTACTGAAGCTTTCTTT.

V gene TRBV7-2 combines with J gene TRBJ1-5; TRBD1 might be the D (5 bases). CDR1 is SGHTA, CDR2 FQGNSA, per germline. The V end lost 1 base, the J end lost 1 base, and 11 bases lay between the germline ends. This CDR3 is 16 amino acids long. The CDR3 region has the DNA TGTGCCAGCAGCTTAGTGGGGGTGGAGAGCAATCAGCCCCAGCATTTT. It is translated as CASSLVGVESNQPQHF.

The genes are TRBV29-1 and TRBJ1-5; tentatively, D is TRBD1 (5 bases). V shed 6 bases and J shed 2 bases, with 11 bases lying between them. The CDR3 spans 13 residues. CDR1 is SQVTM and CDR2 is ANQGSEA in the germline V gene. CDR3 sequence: CSVADNGNQPQHF. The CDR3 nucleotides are TGCAGCGTCGCGGACAATGGCAATCAGCCCCAGCATTTT.

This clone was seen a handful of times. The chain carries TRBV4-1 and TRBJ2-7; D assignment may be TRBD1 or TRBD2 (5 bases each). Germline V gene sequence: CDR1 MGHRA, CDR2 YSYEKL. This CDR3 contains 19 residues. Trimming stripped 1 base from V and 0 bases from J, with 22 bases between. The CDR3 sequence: CASSQGVPPGTPSSYEQYF. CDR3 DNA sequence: TGCGCCAGCAGCCAAGGAGTCCCGCCTGGGACCCCGAGCTCCTACGAGCAGTACTTC.

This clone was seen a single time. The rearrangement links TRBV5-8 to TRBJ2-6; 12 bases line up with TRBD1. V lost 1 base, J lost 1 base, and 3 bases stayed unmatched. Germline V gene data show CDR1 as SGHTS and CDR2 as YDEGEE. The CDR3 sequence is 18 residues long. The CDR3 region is CASSLWGQGASGANVLTF. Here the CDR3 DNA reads TGTGCCAGCAGCTTGTGGGGACAGGGGGCGTCTGGGGCCAACGTCCTGACTTTC.

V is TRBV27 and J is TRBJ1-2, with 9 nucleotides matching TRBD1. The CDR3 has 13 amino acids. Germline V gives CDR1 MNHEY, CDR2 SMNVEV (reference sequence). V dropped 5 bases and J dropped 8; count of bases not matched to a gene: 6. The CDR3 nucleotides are TGTGCCAGCAGTGTGACAGGGGGATGGGGCTACACCTTC. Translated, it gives CASSVTGGWGYTF.

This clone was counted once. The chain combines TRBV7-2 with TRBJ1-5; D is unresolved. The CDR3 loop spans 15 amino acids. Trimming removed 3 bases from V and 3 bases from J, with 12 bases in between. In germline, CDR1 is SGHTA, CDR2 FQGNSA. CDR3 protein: CASSFSAVNNQPQHF. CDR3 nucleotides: TGTGCCAGCAGCTTTAGCGCGGTCAACAATCAGCCCCAGCATTTT. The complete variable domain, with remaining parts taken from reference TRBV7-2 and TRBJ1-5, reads GAGVSQSPSNKVTEKGKDVELRCDPISGHTALYWYRQSLGQGLEFLIYFQGNSAPDKSGLPSDRFSAERTGGSVSTLTIQRTQQEDSAVYLCASSFSAVNNQPQHFGDGTRLSIL.

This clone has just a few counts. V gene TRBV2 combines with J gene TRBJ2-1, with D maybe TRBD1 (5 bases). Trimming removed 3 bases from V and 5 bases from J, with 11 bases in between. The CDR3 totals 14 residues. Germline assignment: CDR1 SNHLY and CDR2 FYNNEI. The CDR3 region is CASSEKTANNEQFF. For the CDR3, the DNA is TGTGCCAGCAGTGAGAAGACAGCAAACAATGAGCAGTTCTTC.

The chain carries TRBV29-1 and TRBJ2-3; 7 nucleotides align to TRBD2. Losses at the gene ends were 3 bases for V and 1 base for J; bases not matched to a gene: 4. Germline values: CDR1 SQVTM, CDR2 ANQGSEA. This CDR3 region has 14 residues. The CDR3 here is CSVEGLTGTDTQYF. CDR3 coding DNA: TGCAGCGTTGAGGGACTAACTGGCACAGATACGCAGTATTTT.

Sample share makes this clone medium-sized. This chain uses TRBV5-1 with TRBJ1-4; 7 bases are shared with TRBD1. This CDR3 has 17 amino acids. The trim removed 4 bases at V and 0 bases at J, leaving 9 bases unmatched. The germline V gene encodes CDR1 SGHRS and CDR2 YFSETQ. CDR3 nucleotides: TGCGCCAGCAGCGCGTTCGGACAGGCCTCAACTAATGAAAAACTGTTTTTT. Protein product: CASSAFGQASTNEKLFF.